This T cell receptor (beta chain) was sequenced for a study of T cell repertoires in cytomegalovirus infection. About the research overall: Recently identified HLA-C-restricted and well-studied HLA-B-restricted CMV epitopes were used. Evidence of both CMV infection and a matching HLA type came from public TCR beta signatures. Overall study results and limits: There were carriers of CMV plus the relevant HLA, and cumulative public TCR beta family frequency identified them. HLA-C-restricted, CMV-specific TCR beta clonotypes were dominant ex vivo.

TCRdb ran MiXCR on the reads and lists one entry per CDR3 protein. This table holds 450,000 to 600,000 distinct CDR3 sequences, 30% to 40% found once. At least ten counts were recorded for this clonotype. Its antigen is as yet unknown. CDR1 SGHVT and CDR2 SQSDAQ come from the germline V gene. CDR3 size: 18 residues. V lost 5 bases and J 0 bases, leaving 22 bases between the germline ends. The TCR comes from a human donor in good health (CMV status not recorded). Some clones in this sample may be carry-over from other donors' samples. The sequenced sample was cultured PBMCs, obtained from culture after CMV antigen stimulation. The rearrangement joins TRBV7-4 to TRBJ1-1; D unclear. The CDR3 coding sequence is TGTGCCAGCAGCCCCCGCACCAGACGCAAACCCATGAACACTGAAGCTTTCTTT. This translates into CASSPRTRRKPMNTEAFF. The full variable domain, rest sourced from reference TRBV7-4 and TRBJ1-1, is GAGVSQSPRYKVAKRGRDVALRCDSISGHVTLYWYRQTLGQGSEVLTYSQSDAQRDKSGRPSGRFSAERPERSVSTLKIQRTEQGDSAVYLCASSPRTRRKPMNTEAFFGQGTRLTVV.